These 6 T cell receptor beta chains were all obtained from the same sample, sequenced in a study of cytotoxic CD8 clonotypes in ibrutinib-treated CLL. Repertoires were generated with immunoSEQ multiplex PCR, while TCRdb's copy carries only in-frame clones and drops some. The table lists about 60,000 clones, 50% to 70% of them singletons. Specimen: PBMCs, collected at disease progression, from a patient treated with ibrutinib. The origin of the receptors is a human donor with chronic lymphocytic leukemia.

The J gene is TRBJ2-1, the V gene TRBV5-5, with 7 bases that match TRBD2. Germline lookup yields CDR1 SGHKS and CDR2 YYEKEE (reference sequence). The V and J ends lost 4 bases and 0 bases, in that order; junction bases with no gene match: 7. This CDR3 is 16 amino acids long. The CDR3 protein is CASSRTPSGSYNEQFF. The CDR3 DNA is TGTGCCAGCAGCCGAACCCCTAGCGGCTCCTACAATGAGCAGTTCTTC.

This chain uses TRBV14 with TRBJ1-2, with D maybe TRBD1 (5 bases). V lost 1 base to trimming and J lost 8 bases, with 14 bases between them. Germline values: CDR1 SGHDN, CDR2 FVKESK. The CDR3 is 14 residues long. The CDR3 region has the DNA TGTGCCAGCAGCCAAGCCGGGACCCGTTACGGCTACACCTTC. It codes for CASSQAGTRYGYTF. The full variable domain, with the rest looked up from reference TRBV14 and TRBJ1-2, is EAGVTQFPSHSVIEKGQTVTLRCDPISGHDNLYWYRRVMGKEIKFLLHFVKESKQDESGMPNNRFLAERTGGTYSTLKVQPAELEDSGVYFCASSQAGTRYGYTFGSGTRLTVV.

The V and J genes are TRBV28 and TRBJ2-7; the match to TRBD1 covers 7 bases. Germline assignment: CDR1 MDHEN and CDR2 SYDVKM. The CDR3 sequence is 14 residues long. Losses at the gene ends were 5 bases for V and 2 bases for J; bases not matched to a gene: 6. The CDR3 protein is CASSPGGPAYEQYF. CDR3 nucleotide sequence: TGTGCCAGCAGTCCAGGGGGACCGGCCTACGAGCAGTACTTC.

The rearrangement links TRBV9 to TRBJ2-3; 10 nucleotides align to TRBD2. Per the germline V gene, CDR1 is SGDLS and CDR2 is YYNGEE. Trimming cost V 2 bases and J 1 base; bases outside gene matches: 4. There are 16 residues in the CDR3. The CDR3 region is CASSVTSGARTDTQYF. The CDR3, as DNA: TGTGCCAGCAGCGTCACTAGCGGGGCCCGCACAGATACGCAGTATTTT.

The rearrangement joins TRBV7-8 to TRBJ2-5; a weak D match, TRBD2 (6 bases). V lost 3 bases to trimming and J lost 7 bases, with 12 bases between them. The V gene's germline CDR1 is SGHVS and CDR2 FQNEAQ. The CDR3 length is 13 residues. The CDR3 DNA follows: TGTGCCAGCAGCTTCTCTGTGGAGGGGACCCAGTACTTC. It encodes CASSFSVEGTQYF.

The chain employs TRBV7-6 and TRBJ1-2, with a possible D match to TRBD1 (6 bases). Germline V gene data show CDR1 as SGHVS and CDR2 as FNYEAQ. Trimming shortened V by 5 bases and J by 6 bases, and 34 bases separated the two germline ends. This CDR3 is built from 20 residues. The CDR3 nucleotides are TGTGCCAGCAGCCTCGGGCCCTTGACTTTAGCTATAACAGGGTTCGATGGCTACACCTTC. Protein product: CASSLGPLTLAITGFDGYTF.